This TCR beta chain was found in a study of T cell responses to AZD1222 COVID-19 vaccine. The method was immunoSEQ multiplex PCR; TCRdb's version includes in-frame clones alone and lacks a portion of them. Seen here are around 130,000 clones, roughly 87% observed once, and the top ten hold 9.5%. The CDR3 is 14 residues long. Unmatched junction bases numbered 4, after V lost 4 bases and J lost 7 bases. Germline V gene lookup returns CDR1 SNHLY and CDR2 FYNNEI. Pooling was applied to second doses at about 4 or about 12 weeks. General study findings and limits: Donors in the cohort were predominantly white British and more often female, and clonal diversity was possibly underestimated. Just a handful of AZD1222 recipients tested seropositive at baseline. Spike-specific TCR breadth and depth rose after two AZD1222 doses.

About this clone: Its antigen is undetermined.

This chain uses TRBV2 with TRBJ1-6; 7 nucleotides agree with TRBD1. The sample was peripheral blood, taken 28 days after the second AZD1222 dose. The source is an adult who received the AZD1222 COVID-19 vaccine. The CDR3 sequence: CASSGDSRNSPLHF. Written as DNA, the CDR3 is TGTGCCAGCAGTGGGGACAGTCGGAATTCACCCCTCCACTTT.